Below are 29 T cell receptor beta chains sequenced from a single sample in a study of CD8+CD57+ T cells in acquired aplastic anemia. Whoever was chosen for sequencing had shown CD8+CD57+ cell expansion by flow cytometry. Investigators profiled TCR beta VDJ and CDR3 from genomic DNA template. TCRdb analysed the reads with MiXCR anew, one entry per CDR3 protein. The table lists around 430,000 distinct CDR3 sequences, around 32% of them singletons. The sequencing sample was made of sorted CD4+, CD8+, or CD8+CD57+ T cells (not recorded which) from PBMCs. Receptors were obtained from a human donor with aplastic anemia.

This clonotype was counted at least ten times. The chain has TRBV10-3 and TRBJ2-1; 7 bases are a match to TRBD2. Germline CDR1 reads ENHRY; CDR2 reads SYGVKD. The CDR3 loop spans 12 amino acids. Trimming took 6 bases from V and 10 from J; bases not matched to a gene: 6. The CDR3 sequence is CAISAGRGEQFF. In DNA form, the CDR3 reads TGTGCCATCAGCGCGGGGCGGGGGGAGCAGTTCTTC.

The chain carries TRBV25-1 and TRBJ1-4; D is unclear. Per germline, CDR1 MGHDK and CDR2 SYGVNS. The CDR3 sequence is 15 residues long. Trimming pared 11 bases from V and 5 bases from J, leaving 21 bases between. CDR3 nucleotide sequence: TGTGCCTGGAGTGTACCCGTTAACAAAAATGAAAAACTGTTTTTT. It codes for CAWSVPVNKNEKLFF.

This clonotype was picked up a small number of times. The V and J genes are TRBV20-1 and TRBJ1-2; a possible D gene is TRBD1 (6 bases). Per the germline V gene, CDR1 is DFQATT and CDR2 is SNEGSKA (reference sequence). The CDR3 covers 15 residues. V dropped 5 bases and J dropped 6 bases, with 22 bases sitting between them. CDR3 sequence reads: CSAGGHPLQSNGYTF. CDR3 nucleotides: TGCAGTGCTGGGGGACACCCCCTGCAGAGTAATGGCTACACCTTC.

This chain joins TRBV10-3 and TRBJ2-7; D is unclear. Germline lookup yields CDR1 ENHRY and CDR2 SYGVKD. The V gene lost 8 bases and the J gene lost 6 bases, with 8 bases spanning the gap. The CDR3 sequence is 10 residues long. CDR3 DNA: TGTGCCATCTTTACCCTCGAGCAGTACTTC. This sequence encodes CAIFTLEQYF.

In regard to this clonotype: A much larger clone sits a single nucleotide away, making a read error possible. The chain uses TRBV19 and TRBJ1-5; 10 bases are a match to TRBD1. The V gene's germline CDR1 is LNHDA and CDR2 SQIVND (reference sequence). The CDR3 runs to 15 residues. With 9 bases clipped from V and 6 bases from J, the junction kept 11 bases outside the gene matches. CDR3 loop: CASSHGTGVVQPQHF. DNA for the CDR3: TGTGCCAGCAGCCACGGGACAGGGGTCGTTCAGCCCCAGCATTTT.

In regard to this clonotype: One end of the junction varies from germline; a read error may be responsible. The CDR3 loop is CSASIAGGNKNTQYF. In DNA form, the CDR3 reads TGCAGTGCTAGCATAGCGGGAGGGAACAAAAACACTCAGTACTTC. The chain employs TRBV20-1 and TRBJ2-4, with 11 positions matching TRBD2. The CDR3 runs 15 residues. The germline CDR1 and CDR2 sequences are DFQATT and SNEGSKA (reference sequence).

The rearrangement links TRBV5-4 to TRBJ1-6; tentatively, D is TRBD1 (5 bases). The CDR3 totals 15 residues. With 0 bases removed from V and 5 bases from J, the gap between germline ends came to 9 bases. Looked up from germline, CDR1 is SGHNT and CDR2 is YYREEE (reference sequence). For the CDR3, the DNA is TGTGCCAGCAGCTTGGCCGCGGGGGATAATTCACCCCTCCACTTT. This translates into CASSLAAGDNSPLHF. Using reference TRBV5-4 and TRBJ1-6 for the parts outside the CDR3, the full variable domain is ETGVTQSPTHLIKTRGQQVTLRCSSQSGHNTVSWYQQALGQGPQFIFQYYREEENGRGNFPPRFSGLQFPNYSSELNVNALELDDSALYLCASSLAAGDNSPLHFGNGTRLTVT.

Comments on this clonotype: Relative to the germline gene, one junction end is altered; a read error may explain this. This chain uses TRBV15 with TRBJ2-7; D is perhaps TRBD1 (6 bases). This CDR3 is 14 amino acids long. Per the germline V gene, CDR1 is LNHNV and CDR2 is YYDKDF (reference sequence). The CDR3 sequence is CATSREVPGEERYF. CDR3 DNA sequence: TGTGCCACTAGCAGAGAGGTTCCAGGGGAAGAGCGGTACTTC.

This clonotype was counted once. The chain links TRBV7-8 to TRBJ2-7, with 10 nucleotides matching TRBD1. The V gene end was trimmed by 6 bases and the J gene end by 3 bases; junction bases not matched to a gene: 8. CDR1 is SGHVS, CDR2 FQNEAQ, per germline. This CDR3 is built from 15 residues. The CDR3 sequence is CASREPGTGVYEQYF. CDR3 nucleotide sequence: TGTGCCAGCAGAGAGCCCGGGACAGGGGTCTACGAGCAGTACTTC.

This clonotype showed up many times. The V call is TRBV12-3 or TRBV12-4, the J call TRBJ1-2; no clear D gene. V lost 4 bases to trimming and J lost 5 bases, with 8 bases between them. The CDR3 has 12 amino acids. CDR3 coding DNA: TGTGCCAGCAGTTACGGACGTTATGGCTACACCTTC. Translated: CASSYGRYGYTF.

This clonotype was seen ten or more times. The chain joins TRBV9 to TRBJ1-6; 11 bases line up with TRBD1. The CDR3 has 16 residues. Germline V lookup: CDR1 SGDLS, CDR2 YYNGEE. V gave up 0 bases and J gave up 9 bases; unmatched junction bases: 5. CDR3 residues: CASSVDPGTGGSPLHF. The DNA for the CDR3 is TGTGCCAGCAGCGTAGACCCCGGGACAGGGGGTTCACCCCTCCACTTT.

Ten or more counts support this clonotype. The gene calls are TRBV24-1 and TRBJ2-5, with TRBD2 matching 9 bases. The J segment lost 5 bases and the V segment lost 1 base, leaving 7 bases of the junction unmatched. This CDR3 is built from 16 residues. Germline V gene sequence: CDR1 KGHDR, CDR2 SFDVKD. For the CDR3, the DNA is TGTGCCACCAGTGATTTTTTGCGGGAGGGCGGGGAGACCCAGTACTTC. It translates to CATSDFLREGGETQYF.

The chain employs TRBV2 and TRBJ1-6, with 9 bases aligning to TRBD1. V shed 4 bases, J shed 7 bases, and the junction held 5 bases outside the gene matches. CDR1 is SNHLY, CDR2 FYNNEI, per germline. This CDR3 has 15 amino acids. The DNA of the CDR3 is TGTGCCAGCAGTGTTCGGGACAGGGCAAATTCACCCCTCCACTTT. The encoded protein is CASSVRDRANSPLHF.

This clonotype showed up just a few times. The chain uses TRBV20-1 and TRBJ2-4, with 10 nucleotides matching TRBD2. Germline-derived CDR1 and CDR2 are DFQATT and SNEGSKA (reference sequence). This CDR3 spans 17 amino acids. V shed 1 base, J shed 4 bases, and the junction held 10 bases outside the gene matches. The CDR3 spells CSARVPRGSGRKNIQYF. DNA of the CDR3: TGCAGTGCTAGAGTTCCCCGAGGTAGCGGGAGGAAAAACATTCAGTACTTC.

This chain uses TRBV7-9 with TRBJ2-2; no definite D call. In germline, CDR1 is SEHNR, CDR2 FQNEAQ (reference sequence). The CDR3 is 12 amino acids. V was cut by 4 bases and J by 8 bases, with 8 bases left in between. CDR3 sequence: CASSSKTGELFF. DNA of the CDR3: TGTGCCAGCAGCTCAAAGACTGGGGAGCTGTTTTTT.

This clonotype was counted at least ten times. The rearrangement uses TRBV10-2 and TRBJ1-1, with no clear D. V dropped 8 bases and J dropped 0 bases, with 7 bases sitting between them. The CDR3 has 12 amino acids. Germline CDR1 is WSHSY and CDR2 is SAAADI. CDR3 residues: CASQGLNTEAFF. CDR3 DNA: TGCGCCAGCCAAGGGTTGAACACTGAAGCTTTCTTT.

This clonotype was seen more than once but under ten times. In DNA, the CDR3 is TGCGCCAGCAGGGCTACCGGGACAGCCGCCTACGAGCAGTACTTC. Residues: CASRATGTAAYEQYF. The chain couples TRBV5-1 to TRBJ2-7, with 7 bases lining up with TRBD1. CDR1 and CDR2 from the germline V gene are SGHRS and YFSETQ. V was pared by 5 bases and J by 2 bases, with 10 bases of the junction left unmatched. This CDR3 is built from 15 residues.

This clonotype was seen many times. V and J are TRBV7-9 and TRBJ2-3; the D gene is possibly TRBD1 (6 bases). The V end was cut by 5 bases, the J end by 7 bases, with 10 bases between. Germline V CDR1 and CDR2: SEHNR, FQNEAQ (reference sequence). This CDR3 contains 12 residues. CDR3 DNA sequence: TGTGCCAGCAGCCTCCAGGGGAATACGCAGTATTTT. Its protein is CASSLQGNTQYF.

The chain couples TRBV7-9 to TRBJ2-3; 10 positions match TRBD1. The V segment lost 2 bases and the J segment 6 bases; nucleotides outside the gene matches: 8. The CDR3 is 16 amino acids. Germline CDR1 reads SEHNR; CDR2 reads FQNEAQ (reference sequence). CDR3 coding DNA: TGTGCCAGCAGCTTATGGACAGGGGGTACGAGGGATACGCAGTATTTT. This translates into CASSLWTGGTRDTQYF.

This clonotype was picked up a small number of times. The V call is TRBV29-1, the J call TRBJ2-7, with 9 bases aligning to TRBD2. J lost 3 bases, V lost 3 bases, and 0 bases had no gene match. This CDR3 contains 12 residues. Per germline, CDR1 SQVTM and CDR2 ANQGSEA. This CDR3 is CSVETSGYEQYF. The CDR3 DNA sequence: TGCAGCGTTGAGACTAGCGGCTACGAGCAGTACTTC.

At least ten counts were recorded for this clonotype. V usage is TRBV19 and J usage is TRBJ1-3; no firm D call. Trimming shortened V by 0 bases and J by 7 bases, and 4 bases separated the two germline ends. Germline V gene sequence: CDR1 LNHDA, CDR2 SQIVND (reference sequence). This CDR3 region has 12 residues. The CDR3 loop reads CASSIEDNTIYF. DNA of the CDR3: TGTGCCAGTAGTATAGAGGACAACACCATATATTTT.

CDR3 DNA sequence: TGTGCCAGCAGCGTGATGCCAAATACTGAAGCTTTCTTT. It yields the protein CASSVMPNTEAFF. The V and J genes are TRBV9 and TRBJ1-1; D ambiguous. Trimming removed 2 bases from V and 5 bases from J, with 10 bases in between. The CDR3 has 13 amino acids. Germline V CDR1 and CDR2: SGDLS, YYNGEE.

J is TRBJ2-2 and V is TRBV5-1; a possible D gene is TRBD2 (5 bases). Germline V gene sequence: CDR1 SGHRS, CDR2 YFSETQ. This CDR3 has 14 amino acids. Trimming stripped 10 bases from V and 4 bases from J, with 17 bases between. The CDR3 coding sequence is TGCGCCGATCGAATTTGGGAGTCCACCGGGGAGCTGTTTTTT. It specifies CADRIWESTGELFF. Looking up the rest from reference TRBV5-1 and TRBJ2-2 gives the full variable domain: KAGVTQTPRYLIKTRGQQVTLSCSPISGHRSVSWYQQTPGQGLQFLFEYFSETQRNKGNFPGRFSGRQFSNSRSEMNVSTLELGDSALYLCADRIWESTGELFFGEGSRLTVL.

The chain is built from TRBV2 and TRBJ1-5, with 7 bases identical to TRBD1. CDR3 length: 14 amino acids. The germline CDR1 and CDR2 sequences are SNHLY and FYNNEI. V dropped 3 bases and J dropped 5; count of bases not matched to a gene: 4. The CDR3 coding sequence is TGTGCCAGCAGTGAGGGACAGCAGGATCAGCCCCAGCATTTT. Its protein product is CASSEGQQDQPQHF.

With regard to this clonotype: The missing conserved phenylalanine or tryptophan at the end of this CDR3 makes a read error likely. The V call is TRBV2, the J call TRBJ2-7; weak D call: TRBD2 (7 bases). The CDR3 consists of 15 residues. V was cut by 4 bases and J by 1 base, with 14 bases left in between. Germline V gene sequence: CDR1 SNHLY, CDR2 FYNNEI. The DNA of the CDR3 is TGTGCCAGCAGTGGACGGGGGGCAAAGTCCTACGAGCAGTACCTC. Its protein is CASSGRGAKSYEQYL.

The chain recombines TRBV20-1 with TRBJ1-2, with D hard to call. Germline V lookup: CDR1 DFQATT, CDR2 SNEGSKA (reference sequence). V lost 3 bases, J lost 0 bases, and 8 bases lay in between. The length of the CDR3 is 13 residues. CDR3 sequence: CSARVVPNYGYTF. Written as DNA, the CDR3 is TGCAGTGCTAGGGTCGTACCTAACTATGGCTACACCTTC.

The genes are TRBV7-2 and TRBJ2-3; D gene ambiguous. CDR3 size: 12 residues. Between the trimmed V and J ends, which lost 4 bases and 8 bases, there was a span of 10 bases. The germline gives CDR1 SGHTA, CDR2 FQGNSA. CDR3: CASSSNGGTQYF. The CDR3, as DNA: TGTGCCAGCAGCTCTAACGGCGGTACGCAGTATTTT.

On this clonotype itself: Just one base apart from a much larger clone, this may be a read error. The chain employs TRBV20-1 and TRBJ1-2, with D perhaps matching TRBD1 (5 bases). V was trimmed by 3 bases and J by 4 bases, leaving 15 bases between them. Germline V lookup: CDR1 DFQATT, CDR2 SNEGSKA (reference sequence). The CDR3 loop spans 14 amino acids. This CDR3 reads CSARGPGVTYGYTF. CDR3 in DNA: TGCAGTGCTAGGGGACCGGGAGTCACCTATGGCTACACCTTC.

The gene calls are TRBV5-6 and TRBJ1-6; perhaps TRBD1 as D (5 bases). Trimming took off 4 bases at V and 11 bases at J, with 16 bases between the two ends. Germline V gene data show CDR1 as SGHDT and CDR2 as YYEEEE. The CDR3 extends over 14 amino acids. CDR3 amino acids: CASSPGVVLTPLHF. CDR3 coding DNA: TGTGCCAGCAGCCCGGGGGTCGTTTTGACACCCCTCCACTTT. The entire variable domain, with the rest obtained from reference TRBV5-6 and TRBJ1-6, is as follows: DAGVTQSPTHLIKTRGQQVTLRCSPKSGHDTVSWYQQALGQGPQFIFQYYEEEERQRGNFPDRFSGHQFPNYSSELNVNALLLGDSALYLCASSPGVVLTPLHFGNGTRLTVT.